Reported below is one T cell receptor (beta chain). Its antigen is not known. The total RNA came straight from whole blood, and T cells were not sorted beforehand. The record originates from a study of monozygotic twins with inflammatory bowel disease. Study-wide points: The inverse Simpson measure of TCRbeta diversity was lower in IBD patients than in healthy co-twins.

The CDR3 is 14 residues long. TCRdb re-called the 5' RACE reads; one entry per CDR3 protein, DNA not given. This sample's table reports 90,000 to 110,000 distinct CDR3 sequences. This chain connects TRBV12-3 or TRBV12-4 to TRBJ2-7. The sequence derives from a human donor with ulcerative colitis or Crohn's disease, or a healthy co-twin of an affected twin (not recorded which). Sequencing was performed on blood. The CDR3 spells CASSLVAATSEQYF.